These T cell receptor beta chains were read from a single sample in a study of CD8 T cells in Susac syndrome. TCRdb reprocessed the immunoSEQ multiplex PCR reads with MiXCR, giving one entry per CDR3 protein. This table holds approximately 200,000 distinct CDR3 sequences, roughly 96% found once. The source material was CD4+ T cells from PBMCs. The receptors derive from a human donor with multiple sclerosis. CDR3s include the opening cysteine and the closing phenylalanine or tryptophan. The D gene is left open where the match is weak. Expanded clones are given a class, and other clones once, few, many or no size at all.

clone_size: .
j_call: TRBJ1-1
v_call: TRBV29-1
d_call: TRBD1
cdr3_length: 11
cdr3_aa: CSVGDRPQAFF
cdr3_nt: TGCAGCGTTGGGGACAGGCCCCAAGCTTTCTTT

clone_size: .
j_call: TRBJ1-3
v_call: TRBV14
d_call: .
cdr3_length: 14
cdr3_aa: CASSLSSGGNTIYF
cdr3_nt: TGTGCCAGCAGCCTCTCATCGGGAGGAAACACCATATATTTT

clone_size: once
j_call: TRBJ2-7
v_call: TRBV3-1
d_call: TRBD2
cdr3_length: 15
cdr3_aa: CASARGSGDSYEQYF
cdr3_nt: TGTGCCAGCGCTAGGGGTAGCGGGGATTCCTACGAGCAGTACTTC

clone_size: .
j_call: TRBJ2-3
v_call: TRBV29-1
d_call: TRBD2
cdr3_length: 14
cdr3_aa: CSVDIAGGSDTQYF
cdr3_nt: TGCAGCGTTGACATAGCGGGGGGGAGTGATACGCAGTATTTT

clone_size: .
j_call: TRBJ2-5
v_call: TRBV7-9
d_call: .
cdr3_length: 11
cdr3_aa: CASSVWETQYF
cdr3_nt: TGTGCCAGCAGCGTGTGGGAGACCCAGTACTTC

clone_size: .
j_call: TRBJ2-1
v_call: TRBV18
d_call: .
cdr3_length: 18
cdr3_aa: CASSPLSFGSRTYNEQFF
cdr3_nt: TGTGCCAGCTCACCACTCTCTTTTGGGAGTAGGACCTACAATGAGCAGTTCTTC

clone_size: .
j_call: TRBJ2-5
v_call: TRBV29-1
d_call: .
cdr3_length: 13
cdr3_aa: CSVERHLQETQYF
cdr3_nt: TGCAGCGTTGAAAGGCACCTCCAAGAGACCCAGTACTTC

clone_size: .
j_call: TRBJ2-1
v_call: TRBV5-4
d_call: TRBD1
cdr3_length: 15
cdr3_aa: CASSFDRGSYNEQFF
cdr3_nt: TGTGCCAGCAGCTTCGACAGGGGATCCTACAATGAGCAGTTCTTC

clone_size: .
j_call: TRBJ2-5
v_call: TRBV11-1
d_call: .
cdr3_length: 13
cdr3_aa: CASRPGVQETQYF
cdr3_nt: TGTGCCAGCAGGCCGGGGGTCCAAGAGACCCAGTACTTC

clone_size: .
j_call: TRBJ2-3
v_call: TRBV20-1
d_call: .
cdr3_length: 15
cdr3_aa: CSARDDGLGTDTQYF
cdr3_nt: TGCAGTGCTAGAGATGACGGGTTGGGCACAGATACGCAGTATTTT

clone_size: once
j_call: TRBJ1-1
v_call: TRBV18
d_call: .
cdr3_length: 13
cdr3_aa: CASRITRETEAFF
cdr3_nt: TGTGCCAGCCGAATAACCAGGGAGACTGAAGCTTTCTTT

clone_size: once
j_call: TRBJ1-2
v_call: TRBV4-1
d_call: TRBD1
cdr3_length: 13
cdr3_aa: CASSLQGALGYTF
cdr3_nt: TGCGCCAGCAGCTTACAGGGGGCTTTAGGCTACACCTTC

clone_size: .
j_call: TRBJ2-5
v_call: TRBV12-3/TRBV12-4
d_call: .
cdr3_length: 13
cdr3_aa: CASGRDGYRTQYF
cdr3_nt: TGTGCCAGCGGCCGGGATGGGTATCGGACCCAGTACTTC

clone_size: .
j_call: TRBJ1-6
v_call: TRBV4-2
d_call: .
cdr3_length: 14
cdr3_aa: CASSQEGPQWTLHF
cdr3_nt: TGTGCCAGCAGCCAAGAGGGCCCCCAATGGACCCTCCACTTT

clone_size: .
j_call: TRBJ2-5
v_call: TRBV28
d_call: .
cdr3_length: 12
cdr3_aa: CASTPSRETQYF
cdr3_nt: TGTGCCAGCACTCCCTCGAGAGAGACCCAGTACTTC

clone_size: .
j_call: TRBJ1-5
v_call: TRBV3-1
d_call: TRBD1
cdr3_length: 14
cdr3_aa: CASSRTGGSEPQHF
cdr3_nt: TGTGCCAGCAGTCGGACAGGGGGCTCGGAGCCCCAGCATTTT

clone_size: .
j_call: TRBJ2-5
v_call: TRBV24-1
d_call: .
cdr3_length: 13
cdr3_aa: CATSRHAGETQYF
cdr3_nt: TGTGCCACCAGTCGTCACGCCGGGGAGACCCAGTACTTC

clone_size: .
j_call: TRBJ1-2
v_call: TRBV14
d_call: .
cdr3_length: 13
cdr3_aa: CASSLMYGDGYTF
cdr3_nt: TGTGCCAGCAGCCTTATGTACGGGGACGGCTACACCTTC

clone_size: .
j_call: TRBJ1-2
v_call: TRBV3-1
d_call: .
cdr3_length: 12
cdr3_aa: CASSQVGHGYTF
cdr3_nt: TGTGCCAGCAGCCAAGTGGGTCATGGCTACACCTTC

clone_size: once
j_call: TRBJ2-1
v_call: TRBV30
d_call: TRBD2
cdr3_length: 15
cdr3_aa: CAWSLGLAEGNEQFF
cdr3_nt: TGTGCCTGGAGTTTAGGACTAGCAGAGGGCAATGAGCAGTTCTTC

clone_size: .
j_call: TRBJ2-3
v_call: TRBV30
d_call: TRBD2
cdr3_length: 14
cdr3_aa: CAWSPGGSTDTQYF
cdr3_nt: TGTGCCTGGAGCCCGGGGGGAAGCACAGATACGCAGTATTTT

clone_size: .
j_call: TRBJ2-5
v_call: TRBV2
d_call: .
cdr3_length: 12
cdr3_aa: CASMGPGETQYF
cdr3_nt: TGTGCCAGCATGGGACCGGGAGAGACCCAGTACTTC

clone_size: .
j_call: TRBJ2-7
v_call: TRBV27
d_call: .
cdr3_length: 14
cdr3_aa: CASSFPDRVSEQYF
cdr3_nt: TGTGCCAGCAGTTTCCCGGACCGCGTTAGTGAGCAGTACTTC

clone_size: .
j_call: TRBJ2-3
v_call: TRBV29-1
d_call: .
cdr3_length: 14
cdr3_aa: CSVVQGGYPDTQYF
cdr3_nt: TGCAGCGTTGTCCAAGGCGGGTACCCAGATACGCAGTATTTT

clone_size: .
j_call: TRBJ2-1
v_call: TRBV9
d_call: TRBD2
cdr3_length: 13
cdr3_aa: CASSGGLVAEQFF
cdr3_nt: TGTGCCAGCAGCGGGGGACTAGTTGCTGAGCAGTTCTTC

clone_size: .
j_call: TRBJ2-1
v_call: TRBV2
d_call: .
cdr3_length: 13
cdr3_aa: CASKGGSYNEQFF
cdr3_nt: TGTGCCAGCAAGGGGGGATCCTACAATGAGCAGTTCTTC

clone_size: .
j_call: TRBJ2-7
v_call: TRBV15
d_call: .
cdr3_length: 15
cdr3_aa: CATSRGNAGSYEQYF
cdr3_nt: TGTGCCACCAGCAGAGGGAACGCAGGCTCCTACGAGCAGTACTTC

clone_size: once
j_call: TRBJ1-6
v_call: TRBV25-1
d_call: .
cdr3_length: 14
cdr3_aa: CASRRAGGDSPLHF
cdr3_nt: TGTGCCAGCAGACGGGCAGGCGGGGACTCACCCCTCCACTTT

clone_size: .
j_call: TRBJ1-4
v_call: TRBV5-1
d_call: .
cdr3_length: 14
cdr3_aa: CASSLRGVEEKLFF
cdr3_nt: TGCGCCAGCAGCTTGCGGGGGGTTGAGGAAAAACTGTTTTTT

clone_size: .
j_call: TRBJ2-1
v_call: TRBV24-1
d_call: .
cdr3_length: 12
cdr3_aa: CATSDLRGQKFF
cdr3_nt: TGTGCCACCAGTGATTTGCGAGGGCAAAAGTTCTTC

clone_size: .
j_call: TRBJ2-7
v_call: TRBV20-1
d_call: .
cdr3_length: 12
cdr3_aa: CSAVPNSYEQYF
cdr3_nt: TGCAGTGCCGTCCCTAACTCCTACGAGCAGTACTTC

clone_size: once
j_call: TRBJ2-7
v_call: TRBV30
d_call: .
cdr3_length: 14
cdr3_aa: CAWRPNERALAWYF
cdr3_nt: TGTGCCTGGAGGCCCAACGAGCGGGCCTTGGCGTGGTACTTC

clone_size: .
j_call: TRBJ1-2
v_call: TRBV5-6
d_call: .
cdr3_length: 14
cdr3_aa: CASITTGNDYGYTF
cdr3_nt: TGTGCCAGCATCACCACAGGGAATGACTATGGCTACACCTTC

clone_size: .
j_call: TRBJ2-7
v_call: TRBV20-1
d_call: TRBD2
cdr3_length: 13
cdr3_aa: CSAMFEGGNEQYF
cdr3_nt: TGCAGTGCTATGTTTGAGGGAGGGAACGAGCAGTACTTC

clone_size: .
j_call: TRBJ2-7
v_call: TRBV20-1
d_call: .
cdr3_length: 13
cdr3_aa: CSASRGRAYEQYF
cdr3_nt: TGCAGTGCTAGTCGGGGAAGGGCCTACGAGCAGTACTTC

clone_size: once
j_call: TRBJ2-7
v_call: TRBV18
d_call: TRBD2
cdr3_length: 14
cdr3_aa: CASSPTAGLSSWYF
cdr3_nt: TGTGCCAGCTCACCAACAGCGGGGCTCTCGTCGTGGTACTTC

clone_size: .
j_call: TRBJ2-1
v_call: TRBV20-1
d_call: .
cdr3_length: 13
cdr3_aa: CSAREGLYNEQFF
cdr3_nt: TGCAGTGCTAGAGAGGGCCTCTACAATGAGCAGTTCTTC

clone_size: .
j_call: TRBJ1-3
v_call: TRBV20-1
d_call: .
cdr3_length: 18
cdr3_aa: CSAHLPGRINRGGNTIYF
cdr3_nt: TGCAGTGCGCATCTTCCGGGTCGAATTAATCGCGGCGGAAACACCATATATTTT

clone_size: .
j_call: TRBJ2-2
v_call: TRBV4-2
d_call: .
cdr3_length: 16
cdr3_aa: CASSQDRTWSTGELFF
cdr3_nt: TGTGCCAGCAGCCAAGATAGGACCTGGAGCACCGGGGAGCTGTTTTTT

clone_size: .
j_call: TRBJ2-1
v_call: TRBV15
d_call: .
cdr3_length: 14
cdr3_aa: CATSRDGPYNEQFF
cdr3_nt: TGTGCCACCAGCAGAGATGGCCCCTACAATGAGCAGTTCTTC

clone_size: .
j_call: TRBJ2-3
v_call: TRBV20-1
d_call: .
cdr3_length: 14
cdr3_aa: CSARDRRYTDTQYF
cdr3_nt: TGCAGTGCTAGAGATAGACGGTACACAGATACGCAGTATTTT

clone_size: .
j_call: TRBJ2-1
v_call: TRBV14
d_call: TRBD2
cdr3_length: 17
cdr3_aa: CASSQAPSGNSYNEQFF
cdr3_nt: TGTGCCAGCAGCCAAGCTCCTAGCGGGAACTCCTACAATGAGCAGTTCTTC

clone_size: once
j_call: TRBJ2-6
v_call: TRBV4-1
d_call: TRBD1
cdr3_length: 16
cdr3_aa: CATSWTGGSGANVLTF
cdr3_nt: TGCGCCACCTCTTGGACAGGGGGTTCTGGGGCCAACGTCCTGACTTTC

clone_size: .
j_call: TRBJ2-7
v_call: TRBV2
d_call: .
cdr3_length: 12
cdr3_aa: CASSEARHEQYF
cdr3_nt: TGTGCCAGCAGTGAGGCCCGTCACGAGCAGTACTTC

clone_size: .
j_call: TRBJ1-2
v_call: TRBV12-3/TRBV12-4
d_call: TRBD1
cdr3_length: 14
cdr3_aa: CASSPPDRAYGYTF
cdr3_nt: TGTGCCAGCAGTCCTCCCGACAGGGCCTATGGCTACACCTTC

clone_size: .
j_call: TRBJ1-2
v_call: TRBV5-1
d_call: .
cdr3_length: 14
cdr3_aa: CASSLVSANYGYTF
cdr3_nt: TGCGCCAGCAGCTTGGTGTCCGCAAACTATGGCTACACCTTC

clone_size: once
j_call: TRBJ2-7
v_call: TRBV5-1
d_call: .
cdr3_length: 16
cdr3_aa: CASSTGGSHLYYEQYF
cdr3_nt: TGCGCCAGCAGCACTGGGGGGAGTCACCTTTACTACGAGCAGTACTTC

clone_size: .
j_call: TRBJ1-2
v_call: TRBV7-8
d_call: .
cdr3_length: 14
cdr3_aa: CASSSLVSNYGYTF
cdr3_nt: TGTGCCAGCAGTTCGCTGGTGAGCAACTATGGCTACACCTTC

clone_size: .
j_call: TRBJ2-7
v_call: TRBV5-1
d_call: .
cdr3_length: 15
cdr3_aa: CASSLEGAGPYEQYF
cdr3_nt: TGCGCCAGCAGCTTGGAAGGGGCAGGGCCCTACGAGCAGTACTTC

clone_size: .
j_call: TRBJ1-2
v_call: TRBV6-5
d_call: .
cdr3_length: 14
cdr3_aa: CASTFGGRSYGYTF
cdr3_nt: TGTGCCAGCACCTTCGGGGGACGATCCTATGGCTACACCTTC

clone_size: .
j_call: TRBJ2-7
v_call: TRBV30
d_call: TRBD1
cdr3_length: 13
cdr3_aa: CAWGQGEAREQYF
cdr3_nt: TGTGCCTGGGGACAGGGGGAAGCTCGCGAGCAGTACTTC

clone_size: .
j_call: TRBJ2-2
v_call: TRBV5-1
d_call: .
cdr3_length: 16
cdr3_aa: CASSLAGTSRTGELFF
cdr3_nt: TGCGCCAGCAGCTTGGCCGGGACGAGTAGGACCGGGGAGCTGTTTTTT

clone_size: .
j_call: TRBJ2-7
v_call: TRBV10-2
d_call: .
cdr3_length: 16
cdr3_aa: CASSEPWGSKAYEQYF
cdr3_nt: TGCGCCAGCAGTGAGCCCTGGGGGTCTAAAGCCTACGAGCAGTACTTC